A single sample gave rise to the 29 T cell receptor beta chains below, sequenced in a study of blood T cell repertoires in COVID-19. The method was immunoSEQ multiplex PCR; TCRdb's version includes in-frame clones alone and lacks a portion of them. The sample carries about 340,000 clones, 91% recorded once. Material: peripheral blood. The source of these receptors is a young woman who had recovered from COVID-19.

The J gene is TRBJ2-5, the V gene TRBV12-5; 9 nucleotides match TRBD2. CDR3 length: 17 amino acids. Trimming cost V 0 bases and J 1 base; bases outside gene matches: 6. The germline CDR1 and CDR2 sequences are LGHNT and FRNRAP. CDR3 bases: TGTGCTAGTGGTTTGGTATTAGGGCGGGAGGGCCAAGAGACCCAGTACTTC. Amino acids: CASGLVLGREGQETQYF.

The chain has TRBV24-1 and TRBJ1-1; the D is unclear. CDR3 length: 14 residues. V lost 3 bases and J 0 bases, leaving 7 bases between the germline ends. Germline lookup yields CDR1 KGHDR and CDR2 SFDVKD. The CDR3 sequence: CATSDPRMNTEAFF. CDR3 sequence (DNA): TGTGCCACCAGTGATCCGCGGATGAACACTGAAGCTTTCTTT.

V and J are TRBV7-9 and TRBJ1-1; tentative D call: TRBD1 (5 bases). Trimming cost V 0 bases and J 0 bases, with 8 bases left between them. The germline gives CDR1 SEHNR, CDR2 FQNEAQ (reference sequence). This CDR3 spans 15 amino acids. This CDR3 reads CASSLAGVMNTEAFF. The CDR3 DNA reads TGTGCCAGCAGCTTAGCAGGGGTTATGAACACTGAAGCTTTCTTT.

The V call is TRBV10-3, the J call TRBJ2-1; 10 nucleotides match TRBD1. The CDR3 is 15 residues long. With 8 bases clipped from V and 7 bases from J, the junction kept 11 bases outside the gene matches. CDR1 and CDR2 from the germline V gene are ENHRY and SYGVKD. The CDR3 is CAIATGTGAKNEQFF. The CDR3 DNA sequence: TGTGCCATCGCTACCGGGACAGGGGCGAAAAATGAGCAGTTCTTC.

This chain connects TRBV7-9 to TRBJ1-2; the match to TRBD1 covers 7 bases. CDR1 and CDR2 from the germline V gene are SEHNR and FQNEAQ (reference sequence). This CDR3 contains 16 residues. The trim removed 0 bases at V and 7 bases at J, leaving 11 bases unmatched. This CDR3 is CASSLAFPTGRAGYTF. The CDR3 region has the DNA TGTGCCAGCAGCTTAGCCTTCCCGACAGGGCGGGCTGGCTACACCTTC. The whole variable domain, remainder taken from reference TRBV7-9 and TRBJ1-2, is DTGVSQNPRHKITKRGQNVTFRCDPISEHNRLYWYRQTLGQGPEFLTYFQNEAQLEKSRLLSDRFSAERPKGSFSTLEIQRTEQGDSAMYLCASSLAFPTGRAGYTFGSGTRLTVV.

V and J are TRBV10-1 and TRBJ2-3, with 7 positions matching TRBD1. Per the germline V gene, CDR1 is WNHNN and CDR2 is SYGVQD (reference sequence). The length of the CDR3 is 16 residues. The V segment lost 0 bases and the J segment 1 base; nucleotides outside the gene matches: 4. Here the CDR3 reads CASSESTGTGTDTQYF. CDR3 nucleotides: TGCGCCAGCAGTGAGTCGACCGGGACAGGCACAGATACGCAGTATTTT.

This clone has only one observation. This sequence joins TRBV19 and TRBJ1-5, with 9 positions matching TRBD1. The V gene's germline CDR1 is LNHDA and CDR2 SQIVND (reference sequence). The junction had 14 bases not matched to a gene; V was cut back by 2 bases and J by 9 bases. This CDR3 is built from 17 residues. DNA of the CDR3: TGTGCCAGTAGTATACGAGGACAGGGGACGTCGCCTCGGCCCCAGCATTTT. Its protein is CASSIRGQGTSPRPQHF.

In DNA, the CDR3 is TGCGCCAGCAGCCCGCTTCTGGGAGCGAGCACCGGGGAGCTGTTTTTT. Translating it yields CASSPLLGASTGELFF. The chain combines TRBV5-1 with TRBJ2-2, with TRBD2 as a possible D gene (5 bases). The germline V and J ends were trimmed by 4 bases and 4 bases, with 17 bases remaining between them. Per germline, CDR1 SGHRS and CDR2 YFSETQ. The CDR3 is 16 residues long.

This chain uses TRBV12-3 or TRBV12-4 with TRBJ2-5; 8 bases agree with TRBD2. V gave up 3 bases and J gave up 9 bases; unmatched junction bases: 6. CDR3 length: 13 residues. The CDR3 here is CASSFLTGGAQYF. CDR3 nucleotide sequence: TGTGCCAGCAGTTTTTTGACGGGGGGGGCCCAGTACTTC.

This clone occurred a few times. The rearrangement joins TRBV2 to TRBJ1-1; D unresolved. The CDR3 loop spans 13 amino acids. V lost 4 bases and J lost 1, with 7 bases in between. Germline CDR1 and CDR2: SNHLY and FYNNEI. CDR3 amino acids: CASSGGRNTEAFF. The CDR3 DNA sequence: TGTGCCAGCAGTGGTGGCAGGAACACTGAAGCTTTCTTT.

This chain links TRBV27 with TRBJ1-2, with D unclear. CDR1 and CDR2 from the germline V gene are MNHEY and SMNVEV (reference sequence). This CDR3 spans 15 amino acids. The ends were cut back, 2 bases at V and 7 bases at J, with 17 bases in the middle. The CDR3 reads CASSLEGSSYSGYTF. The CDR3 coding sequence is TGTGCCAGCAGTTTAGAGGGCAGCAGCTATAGTGGCTACACCTTC.

Comments on this clone: An end of the junction does not agree with germline; a read error may underlie this. The chain is built from TRBV5-8 and TRBJ2-5; TRBD2 is a possible D gene (6 bases). Per germline, CDR1 SGHTS and CDR2 YDEGEE. CDR3 length: 11 amino acids. CDR3 nucleotide sequence: TGTGCCAGCAGCAGGAGACTAGTAGCGCACTTC. Translating gives CASSRRLVAHF.

This sequence joins TRBV3-1 (or the pseudogene TRBV3-2) and TRBJ2-2; the match to TRBD2 covers 12 bases. The CDR3 has 18 residues. Germline CDR1 LGHDT, CDR2 YNNKEL (reference sequence). Unmatched junction bases numbered 8, after V lost 1 base and J lost 5 bases. The CDR3 coding sequence is TGTGCCAGCAGCCAAGTGGTCGCCGGGACTAGCGGGACCGGGGAGCTGTTTTTT. This translates into CASSQVVAGTSGTGELFF.

The V and J genes are TRBV10-3 and TRBJ1-6, with unresolved D. Looked up from germline, CDR1 is ENHRY and CDR2 is SYGVKD. CDR3 size: 13 residues. The V end lost 4 bases, the J end lost 7 bases, and 8 bases lay between the germline ends. CDR3 sequence (DNA): TGTGCCATCAGTGGCACAGTGAATTCACCCCTCCACTTT. Protein product: CAISGTVNSPLHF.

The genes are TRBV21-1 and TRBJ1-4; the table's D call, TRBD1, was not checked against the DNA. TRBV21-1 is recorded as a pseudogene. The CDR3 covers 15 residues. The DNA of the CDR3 is TGTGCCAGCAGCAAAGCGGGGCAGAAAAATGAAAAACTGTTTTTT. Protein sequence: CASSKAGQKNEKLFF.

The chain is built from TRBV18 and TRBJ1-6; D ambiguous. CDR3 length: 16 residues. Germline values: CDR1 KGHSH, CDR2 LQKENI. Trimming removed 1 base at V and 4 bases at J, with 11 bases between. The CDR3 DNA is TGTGCCAGCTCACCACGCCCAGACACATATAATTCACCCCTCCACTTT. Residues: CASSPRPDTYNSPLHF. The full variable domain, in which reference TRBV18 and TRBJ1-6 provide the parts outside the CDR3, is NAGVMQNPRHLVRRRGQEARLRCSPMKGHSHVYWYRQLPEEGLKFMVYLQKENIIDESGMPKERFSAEFPKEGPSILRIQQVVRGDSAAYFCASSPRPDTYNSPLHFGNGTRLTVT.

V gene TRBV5-1 combines with J gene TRBJ2-2; D remains unclear. The germline CDR1 and CDR2 sequences are SGHRS and YFSETQ. V shed 5 bases and J shed 0 bases, with 14 bases lying between them. There are 16 residues in the CDR3. CDR3 amino acids: CASRTVGRSNTGELFF. CDR3 nucleotides: TGCGCCAGCAGAACAGTCGGCCGGTCGAACACCGGGGAGCTGTTTTTT.

The rearrangement links TRBV19 to TRBJ2-1, with TRBD2 as a possible D gene (6 bases). The germline V gene encodes CDR1 LNHDA and CDR2 SQIVND (reference sequence). This CDR3 has 14 amino acids. The germline V and J ends were trimmed by 5 bases and 2 bases, with 10 bases remaining between them. The DNA for the CDR3 is TGTGCCAGTAGTCACTCGGGAGCCTACAATGAGCAGTTCTTC. Its translation: CASSHSGAYNEQFF.

This clone has a single count. The chain joins TRBV27 to TRBJ1-4, with D hard to call. This CDR3 comprises 13 residues. Trimming removed 4 bases from V and 8 bases from J, with 11 bases in between. CDR1 is MNHEY, CDR2 SMNVEV, per germline (reference sequence). CDR3 nucleotides: TGTGCCAGCAGTTGGTCGGGTTGGGAAAAACTGTTTTTT. Amino acids: CASSWSGWEKLFF.

CDR3: CASSESVDQPQHF. For the CDR3, the DNA is TGTGCCAGTAGTGAGTCGGTTGATCAGCCCCAGCATTTT. This chain uses TRBV19 with TRBJ1-5; no reliable D call. Germline V gene lookup returns CDR1 LNHDA and CDR2 SQIVND (reference sequence). The CDR3 is 13 residues long. V lost 5 bases to trimming and J lost 5 bases, with 10 bases between them.

The chain recombines TRBV9 with TRBJ1-4, with D hard to call. The V gene lost 1 base and the J gene lost 8 bases, with 15 bases spanning the gap. Germline V gives CDR1 SGDLS, CDR2 YYNGEE. CDR3 length: 15 residues. The CDR3 is CASSVREGFQEKLFF. CDR3 in DNA: TGTGCCAGCAGCGTAAGGGAGGGATTCCAGGAAAAACTGTTTTTT.

The chain carries TRBV30 and TRBJ2-1; 7 bases line up with TRBD2. Trimming took 3 bases from V and 8 from J; bases not matched to a gene: 10. This CDR3 is built from 14 residues. Germline V CDR1 and CDR2: GTSNPN, SVGIG (reference sequence). This CDR3 reads CAWSSGRDNDEQFF. The CDR3 nucleotides read TGTGCCTGGAGCTCAGGGAGGGATAACGATGAGCAGTTCTTC.

The chain carries TRBV18 and TRBJ2-1; 11 positions match TRBD2. This CDR3 is 16 amino acids long. V dropped 3 bases and J dropped 9; count of bases not matched to a gene: 10. Germline CDR1 KGHSH, CDR2 LQKENI. CDR3: CASSPSGTSGGGEQFF. CDR3 DNA: TGTGCCAGCTCACCCTCAGGGACTAGCGGAGGAGGTGAGCAGTTCTTC.

The rearrangement links TRBV12-3 or TRBV12-4 to TRBJ1-5; no clear D. The CDR3 spans 13 residues. Trimming pared 2 bases from V and 3 bases from J, leaving 5 bases between. The CDR3, as DNA: TGTGCCAGCAGTTTAACGGTCAATCAGCCCCAGCATTTT. This gives the protein CASSLTVNQPQHF.

Note on this clone: The same CDR3 is also encoded by other DNA sequences in this sample. The chain joins TRBV5-1 to TRBJ2-5; TRBD2 matches 15 bases. V shed 3 bases, J shed 5 bases, and the junction held 2 bases outside the gene matches. The CDR3 length is 15 residues. Germline V gene sequence: CDR1 SGHRS, CDR2 YFSETQ. As DNA, the CDR3 is TGCGCCAGCAGCTCCGGACTAGCGGGAGGGGAGACCCAGTACTTC. Amino acids: CASSSGLAGGETQYF.

V usage is TRBV19 and J usage is TRBJ2-3; D gene ambiguous. The germline V and J ends were trimmed by 3 bases and 0 bases, with 10 bases remaining between them. Germline CDR1 and CDR2: LNHDA and SQIVND (reference sequence). The length of the CDR3 is 15 residues. DNA for the CDR3: TGTGCCAGTAGTATCAGGCAGTCTAGCACAGATACGCAGTATTTT. This codes for CASSIRQSSTDTQYF.

The rearrangement uses TRBV19 and TRBJ1-1; D is possibly TRBD1 (5 bases). The CDR3 is 14 residues long. Germline-derived CDR1 and CDR2 are LNHDA and SQIVND (reference sequence). With 10 bases removed from V and 4 bases from J, the gap between germline ends came to 19 bases. The DNA of the CDR3 is TGTGCCACCACGTGGGGACGGGGGTCCACTGAAGCTTTCTTT. Translated, it gives CATTWGRGSTEAFF.

This chain uses TRBV5-1 with TRBJ2-1; 11 bases align to TRBD2. V lost 0 bases, J lost 5 bases, and 7 bases stayed unmatched. CDR1 SGHRS and CDR2 YFSETQ come from the germline V gene. CDR3 length: 17 residues. The CDR3 spells CASSLARGTSGNNEQFF. Here the CDR3 DNA reads TGCGCCAGCAGCTTGGCACGAGGGACTAGCGGCAACAATGAGCAGTTCTTC.

The chain uses TRBV11-3 and TRBJ2-5, with D hard to call. The CDR3 totals 14 residues. V shed 5 bases and J shed 0 bases, with 10 bases lying between them. CDR1 and CDR2 (germline): SGHNT, YENEEA. CDR3 DNA: TGTGCCAGCAGCGAAGAGGTGTACCAAGAGACCCAGTACTTC. It yields the protein CASSEEVYQETQYF.